This TCR beta chain emerged from a study of cytomegalovirus exposure and HLA in healthy donors. Germline V gene lookup returns CDR1 LNHDA and CDR2 SQIVND (reference sequence). V was clipped by 5 bases and J by 6 bases, with 13 bases between them. CDR3 length equals 13 residues. The PCR contained 60 Vbeta and 13 Jbeta primers. Per the original data handling: Approximately 12 million of the approximately 80 million unique TCR beta chains counted in a later analysis were shared. This table comes from immunoSEQ multiplex PCR, and its TCRdb copy is limited to in-frame clones, with some not included. V, J and clone size derive from that table, while D and trimming were established from the DNA sequence. This table has 40,000 or so clones, 76% appearing once. Study-wide results and caveats: Altogether, some 170 TCR beta chains were recorded as cytomegalovirus-associated. Exclusion applied to some V segments, including TRBV6-2 and TRBV6-3, as they were indistinguishable. CMV serostatus was the sole immune exposure information available.

This clone was counted a few times. The antigen remains unidentified. V is TRBV19 and J is TRBJ1-1, with D possibly being TRBD1 (6 bases). This receptor was obtained from a woman between 25 and 40 years old in good health and CMV-seropositive. The sequencing sample was made of PBMCs. The CDR3 DNA reads as TGTGCCAGTAGTGGGACCAGGGGAGCTGAAGCTTTCTTT. Translation: CASSGTRGAEAFF.